This T cell receptor (beta chain) was sequenced during a study of beta chain features in type 1 diabetes (dated 2018 in TCRdb). In terms of the full investigation: No differences in mean age, gender distribution, total cell number or subset yield were found between patients and healthy donors. A total of 100 million to 110 million sorted cells were examined across all samples, and a strong correlation was observed between cell number per subset and RNA yield. In the study, recently diagnosed type 1 diabetes patients and matched healthy donors were compared on the TCRB repertoires of their sorted circulating CD4+ T cell subsets. Whereas all 30 or so donors provided naive and central memory subsets, regulatory and stem cell-like memory subsets were isolated from just 8 patients and about 8 healthy donors.

Each donor gave one peripheral blood draw, roughly 0.11 L on average, collected into heparinised tubes. Naive, central memory, regulatory and stem cell-like memory CD4+ T cells were sorted on a BD FACSAria II using a panel including CD45RO, CCR7, CD25, CD127, CD95 and CD27. All sorted populations exceeded 95% purity. PBMCs were isolated immediately by Lymphoprep density gradient centrifugation and stained directly without culture. Samples were stained and sorted in pairs, with one healthy donor and one patient per experiment, so that batch effects were minimized. All of the isolated RNA was reverse transcribed with the High Capacity cDNA Reverse Transcription Kit, so expressed TCRB transcripts were sequenced. Deep immunoSEQ sequencing was applied to naive, central memory and regulatory T cell samples, giving an average of roughly 3.5 million total reads per sample. After sorted cells were lysed in RLT buffer, RNA was extracted with DNase-treated RNeasy Micro or Mini kits, with the choice depending on cell number. Each cell subset was processed on its own to prevent cross-contamination, while patient and healthy donor samples were processed together. The immunoSEQ multiplex PCR was used to amplify TCRB sequences from cDNA, yielding 87-bp fragments that span the CDR3 region. Amplicons were sequenced on the Illumina HiSeq platform. As for the authors' bioinformatics: PCR bias was computationally corrected using synthetic template baselines, reads within Hamming distance 2 were collapsed, and singletons that could not be merged were discarded. Reads were aligned to IMGT to assign V, D and J genes, CDR3 length, and insertions or deletions at six rearrangement sites. Clonotype counts were normalized to sorted cell number within each subset before computing true diversity and Gini coefficients with the tcR R package. The overlap coefficient, calculated on TCRB nucleotide sequences, was used to measure repertoire sharing. The clones in this table, taken by TCRdb from immuneACCESS, are in-frame only. Not every clone is retained; where verified, under half of the shortfall comes from an unresolved V gene, and the cause of the rest is unknown. Clone size and the V and J calls come from that table; the DNA yielded D and trimming. The sample records about 140,000 clones, 9% to 10% of which are singletons. Together, the top ten hold 0.65% of the sample.

General findings and caveats noted by the study authors: Shorter templates might have been favored by PCR, but patient and control samples were amplified and corrected together, so both groups would have been affected equally by any skew. HLA sub-analyses involved small numbers of individuals, so any influence of HLA type on TCRB rearrangement remained unresolved. Naive, central memory and regulatory TCRB repertoires appeared more similar among patients than among healthy donors. At VDJ recombination sites, patients with type 1 diabetes made fewer insertions and deleted more nucleotides, a pattern implying thymic rearrangement abnormalities. Because cDNA was sequenced instead of genomic DNA, activated cells with high expression could be over-represented, although the groups did not differ in activation or CD3 levels. A moderate but significant shortening of TCRB CDR3 length was observed in type 1 diabetes patients in all four CD4+ subsets.

This clone was observed a handful of times. Its cognate antigen has yet to be identified. The sample holds no much larger clone one base away, and base qualities are not on file. This TCR was recovered from a woman between 40 and 50 years old in good health. Sample: central memory CD4+ T cells from blood.

Here is the DNA: TGTGCCAGCAGTTGGGACTTAACGAACACCGGGGAGCTGTTTTTT. It translates as CASSWDLTNTGELFF. The chain uses TRBV6-5 and TRBJ2-2; perhaps TRBD2 is the D gene, with 6 bases matching. Taken from the germline V gene, the CDR1 and CDR2 loops are MNHEY and SVGAGI. V is reduced by 4 bases and J by 0 bases, leaving a spacing of 9 bases between them. The cysteine opens and the phenylalanine closes a CDR3 of 15 amino acids. The sequence is cut down to CDR3 DNA, 45 bases in frame from base 1.